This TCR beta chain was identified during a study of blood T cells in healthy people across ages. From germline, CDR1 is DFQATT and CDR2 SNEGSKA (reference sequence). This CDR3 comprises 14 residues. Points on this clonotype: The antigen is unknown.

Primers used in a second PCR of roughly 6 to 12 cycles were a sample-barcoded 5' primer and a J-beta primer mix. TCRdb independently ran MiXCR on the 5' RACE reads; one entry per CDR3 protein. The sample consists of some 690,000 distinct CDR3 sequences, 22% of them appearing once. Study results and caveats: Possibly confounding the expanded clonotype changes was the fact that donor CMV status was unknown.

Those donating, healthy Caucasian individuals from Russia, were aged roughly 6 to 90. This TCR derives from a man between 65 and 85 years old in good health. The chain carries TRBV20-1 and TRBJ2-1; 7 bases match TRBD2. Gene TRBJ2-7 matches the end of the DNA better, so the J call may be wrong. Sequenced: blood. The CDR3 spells CSASPSGGSYEQYV. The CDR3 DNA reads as TGCAGTGCTAGCCCTAGCGGAGGCTCCTACGAGCAGTACGTC.